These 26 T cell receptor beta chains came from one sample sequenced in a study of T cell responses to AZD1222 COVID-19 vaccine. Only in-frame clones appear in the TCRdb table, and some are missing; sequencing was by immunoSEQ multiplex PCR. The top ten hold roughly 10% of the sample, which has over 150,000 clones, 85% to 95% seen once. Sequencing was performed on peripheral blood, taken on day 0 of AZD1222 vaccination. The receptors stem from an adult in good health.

The DNA of the CDR3 is TGTGCCAGCAGTTATCTCACAGGGTACGAGCAGTACTTC. It is translated as CASSYLTGYEQYF. V and J are TRBV6-5 and TRBJ2-7; TRBD1 might be the D (6 bases). This CDR3 is built from 13 residues. Germline V lookup: CDR1 MNHEY, CDR2 SVGAGI. Trimming removed 3 bases from V and 4 bases from J, with 10 bases in between.

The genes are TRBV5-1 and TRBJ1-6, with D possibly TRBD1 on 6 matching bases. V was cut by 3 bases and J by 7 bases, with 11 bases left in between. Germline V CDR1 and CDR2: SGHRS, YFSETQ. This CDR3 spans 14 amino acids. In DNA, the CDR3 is TGCGCCAGCAGCTGGAACAGGGAAAATTCACCCCTCCACTTT. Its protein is CASSWNRENSPLHF.

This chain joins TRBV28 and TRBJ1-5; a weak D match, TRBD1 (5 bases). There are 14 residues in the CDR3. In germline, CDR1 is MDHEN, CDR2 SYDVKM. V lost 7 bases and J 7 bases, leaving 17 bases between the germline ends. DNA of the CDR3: TGTGCCAGCACCCCACCTGAGGGGAAGCAGCCCCAGCATTTT. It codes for CASTPPEGKQPQHF.

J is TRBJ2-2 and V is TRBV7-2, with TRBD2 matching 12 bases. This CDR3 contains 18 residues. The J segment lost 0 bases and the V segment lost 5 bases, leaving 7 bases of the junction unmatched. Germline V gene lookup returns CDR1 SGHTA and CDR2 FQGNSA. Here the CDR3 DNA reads TGTGCCAGCAGCATCGGACTAGCGGGATACCCGAACACCGGGGAGCTGTTTTTT. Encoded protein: CASSIGLAGYPNTGELFF.

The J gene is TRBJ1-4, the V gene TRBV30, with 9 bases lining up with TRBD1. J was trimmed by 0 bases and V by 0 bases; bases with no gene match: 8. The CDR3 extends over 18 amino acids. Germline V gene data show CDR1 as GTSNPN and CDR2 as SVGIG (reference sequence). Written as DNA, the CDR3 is TGTGCCTGGAGTGTACTGGGGACAGGGAAAGCAACTAATGAAAAACTGTTTTTT. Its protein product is CAWSVLGTGKATNEKLFF.

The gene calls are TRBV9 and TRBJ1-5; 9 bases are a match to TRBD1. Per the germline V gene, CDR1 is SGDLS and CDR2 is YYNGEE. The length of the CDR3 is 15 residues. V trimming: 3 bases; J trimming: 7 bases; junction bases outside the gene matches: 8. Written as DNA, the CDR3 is TGTGCCAGCAGCGCGGGGACAGGGAGCAGCCAGCCCCAGCATTTT. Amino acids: CASSAGTGSSQPQHF.

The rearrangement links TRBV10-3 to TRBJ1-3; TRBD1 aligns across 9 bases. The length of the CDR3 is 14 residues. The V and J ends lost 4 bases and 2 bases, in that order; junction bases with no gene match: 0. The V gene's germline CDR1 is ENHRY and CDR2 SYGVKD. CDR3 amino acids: CAISGQGAGNTIYF. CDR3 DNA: TGTGCCATCAGTGGACAGGGGGCTGGAAACACCATATATTTT.

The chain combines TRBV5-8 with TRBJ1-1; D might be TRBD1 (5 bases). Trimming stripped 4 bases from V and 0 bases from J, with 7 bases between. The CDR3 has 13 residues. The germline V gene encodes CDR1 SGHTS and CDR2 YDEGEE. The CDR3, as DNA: TGTGCCAGCAGCCGGACATTGAACACTGAAGCTTTCTTT. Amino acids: CASSRTLNTEAFF.

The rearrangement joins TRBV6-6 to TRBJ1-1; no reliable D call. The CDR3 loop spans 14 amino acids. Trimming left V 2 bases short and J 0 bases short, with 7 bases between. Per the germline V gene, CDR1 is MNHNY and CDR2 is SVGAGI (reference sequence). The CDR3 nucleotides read TGTGCCAGCAGTTACCCGGCCTTGAACACTGAAGCTTTCTTT. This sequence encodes CASSYPALNTEAFF.

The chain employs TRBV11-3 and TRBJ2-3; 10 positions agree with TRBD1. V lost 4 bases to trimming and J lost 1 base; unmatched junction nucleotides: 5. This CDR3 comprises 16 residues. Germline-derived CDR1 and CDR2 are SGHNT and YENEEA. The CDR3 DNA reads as TGTGCCAGCAGCTCCCGGGACAGGGGAGGCACAGATACGCAGTATTTT. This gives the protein CASSSRDRGGTDTQYF.

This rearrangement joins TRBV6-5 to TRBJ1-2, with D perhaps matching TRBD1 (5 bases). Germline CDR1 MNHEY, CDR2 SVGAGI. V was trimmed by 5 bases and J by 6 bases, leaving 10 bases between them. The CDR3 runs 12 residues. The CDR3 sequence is CASSQGPNGYTF. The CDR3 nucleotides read TGTGCCAGCAGTCAGGGTCCTAATGGCTACACCTTC.

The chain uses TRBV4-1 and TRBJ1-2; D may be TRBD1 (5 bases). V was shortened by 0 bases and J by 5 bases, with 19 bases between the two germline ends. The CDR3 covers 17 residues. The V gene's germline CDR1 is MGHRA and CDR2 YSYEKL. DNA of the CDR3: TGCGCCAGCAGCCAAGATTGGGCCAGGGCCGGGATATATGGCTACACCTTC. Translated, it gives CASSQDWARAGIYGYTF.

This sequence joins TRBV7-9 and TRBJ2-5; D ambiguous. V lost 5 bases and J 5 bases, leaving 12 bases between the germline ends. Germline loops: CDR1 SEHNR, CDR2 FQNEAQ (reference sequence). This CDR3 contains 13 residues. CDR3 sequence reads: CASSRGRLETQYF. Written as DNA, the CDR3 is TGTGCCAGCAGCCGTGGGCGGCTGGAGACCCAGTACTTC.

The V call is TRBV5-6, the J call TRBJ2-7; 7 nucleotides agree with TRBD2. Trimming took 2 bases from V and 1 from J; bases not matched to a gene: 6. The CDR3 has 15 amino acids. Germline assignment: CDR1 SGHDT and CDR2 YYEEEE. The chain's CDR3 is CASSLVGGGSYEQYF. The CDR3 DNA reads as TGTGCCAGCAGCTTAGTAGGCGGGGGTTCCTACGAGCAGTACTTC. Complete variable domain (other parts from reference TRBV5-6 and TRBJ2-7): DAGVTQSPTHLIKTRGQQVTLRCSPKSGHDTVSWYQQALGQGPQFIFQYYEEEERQRGNFPDRFSGHQFPNYSSELNVNALLLGDSALYLCASSLVGGGSYEQYFGPGTRLTVT.

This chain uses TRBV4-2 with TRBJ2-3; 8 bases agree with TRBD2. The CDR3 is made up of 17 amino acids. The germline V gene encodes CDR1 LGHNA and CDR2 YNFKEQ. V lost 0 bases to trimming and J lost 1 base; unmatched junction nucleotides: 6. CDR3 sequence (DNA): TGTGCCAGCAGCCAAGATCCTCTTAGCGGGGGCACAGATACGCAGTATTTT. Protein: CASSQDPLSGGTDTQYF.

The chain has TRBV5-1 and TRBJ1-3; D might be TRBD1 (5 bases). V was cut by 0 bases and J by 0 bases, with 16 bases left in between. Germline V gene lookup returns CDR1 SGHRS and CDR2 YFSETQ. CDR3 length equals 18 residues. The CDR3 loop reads CASSLEGRALLSGNTIYF. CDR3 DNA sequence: TGCGCCAGCAGCTTGGAGGGCAGGGCCCTACTCTCTGGAAACACCATATATTTT.

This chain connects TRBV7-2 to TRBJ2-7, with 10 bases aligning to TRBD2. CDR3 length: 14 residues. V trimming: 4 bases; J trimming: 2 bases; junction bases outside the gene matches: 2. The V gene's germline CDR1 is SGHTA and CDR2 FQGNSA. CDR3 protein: CASSSSGRAYEQYF. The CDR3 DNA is TGTGCCAGCAGCTCAAGCGGGAGGGCCTACGAGCAGTACTTC.

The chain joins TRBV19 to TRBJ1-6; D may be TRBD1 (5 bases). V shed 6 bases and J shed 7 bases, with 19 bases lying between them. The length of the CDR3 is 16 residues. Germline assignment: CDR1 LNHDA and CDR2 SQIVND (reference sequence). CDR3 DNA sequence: TGTGCCAGTAGCCCAGACATCGAACAGGACAATTCACCCCTCCACTTT. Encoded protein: CASSPDIEQDNSPLHF. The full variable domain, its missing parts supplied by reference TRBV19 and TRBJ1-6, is DGGITQSPKYLFRKEGQNVTLSCEQNLNHDAMYWYRQDPGQGLRLIYYSQIVNDFQKGDIAEGYSVSREKKESFPLTVTSAQKNPTAFYLCASSPDIEQDNSPLHFGNGTRLTVT.

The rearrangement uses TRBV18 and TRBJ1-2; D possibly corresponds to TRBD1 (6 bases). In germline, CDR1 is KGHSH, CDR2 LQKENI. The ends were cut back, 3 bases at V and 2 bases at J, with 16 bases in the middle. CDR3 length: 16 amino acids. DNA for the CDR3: TGTGCCAGCTCACCGACTCCGGGACACCAAAACTATGGCTACACCTTC. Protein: CASSPTPGHQNYGYTF.

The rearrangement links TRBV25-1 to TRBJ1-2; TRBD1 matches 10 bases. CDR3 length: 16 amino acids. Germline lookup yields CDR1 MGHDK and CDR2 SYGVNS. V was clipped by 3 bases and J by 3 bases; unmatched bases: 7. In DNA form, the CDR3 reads TGTGCCAGCAGTGACGGGACAGGGGAGTCTTACTATGGCTACACCTTC. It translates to CASSDGTGESYYGYTF.

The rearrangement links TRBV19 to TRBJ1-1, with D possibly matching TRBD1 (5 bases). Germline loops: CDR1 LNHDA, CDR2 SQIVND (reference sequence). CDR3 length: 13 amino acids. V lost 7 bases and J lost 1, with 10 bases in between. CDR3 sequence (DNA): TGTGCCAGTAAGGGAGGGGCGAACACTGAAGCTTTCTTT. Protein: CASKGGANTEAFF.

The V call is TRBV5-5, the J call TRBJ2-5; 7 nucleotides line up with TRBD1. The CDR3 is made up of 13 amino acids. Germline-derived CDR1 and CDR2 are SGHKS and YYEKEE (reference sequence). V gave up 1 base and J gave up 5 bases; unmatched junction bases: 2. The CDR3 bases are TGTGCCAGCAGCTTGACAGGGGTCGAGACCCAGTACTTC. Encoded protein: CASSLTGVETQYF.

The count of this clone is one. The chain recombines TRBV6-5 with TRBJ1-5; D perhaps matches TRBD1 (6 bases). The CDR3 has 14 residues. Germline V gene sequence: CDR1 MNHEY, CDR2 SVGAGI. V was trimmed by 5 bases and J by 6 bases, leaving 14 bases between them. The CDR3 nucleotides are TGTGCCAGCAGTAAGATACAGGGTATTCAGCCCCAGCATTTT. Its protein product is CASSKIQGIQPQHF.

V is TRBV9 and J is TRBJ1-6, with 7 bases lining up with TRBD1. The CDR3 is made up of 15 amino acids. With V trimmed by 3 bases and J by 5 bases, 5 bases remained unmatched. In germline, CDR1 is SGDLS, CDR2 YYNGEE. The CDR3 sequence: CASSATGTDNSPLHF. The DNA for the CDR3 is TGTGCCAGCAGCGCTACCGGGACAGATAATTCACCCCTCCACTTT.

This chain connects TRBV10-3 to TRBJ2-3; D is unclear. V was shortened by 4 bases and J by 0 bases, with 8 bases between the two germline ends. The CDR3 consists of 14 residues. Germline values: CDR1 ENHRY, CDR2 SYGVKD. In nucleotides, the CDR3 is TGTGCCATCAGTGGTAGCCCCAGCACAGATACGCAGTATTTT. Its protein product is CAISGSPSTDTQYF.

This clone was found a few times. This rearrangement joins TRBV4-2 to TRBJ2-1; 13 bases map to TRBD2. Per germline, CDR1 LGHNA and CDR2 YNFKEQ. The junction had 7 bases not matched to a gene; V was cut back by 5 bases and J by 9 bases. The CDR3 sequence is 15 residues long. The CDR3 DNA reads TGTGCCAGCAGCGTCGGGACTAGCGGGACTGGTGAGCAGTTCTTC. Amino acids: CASSVGTSGTGEQFF.